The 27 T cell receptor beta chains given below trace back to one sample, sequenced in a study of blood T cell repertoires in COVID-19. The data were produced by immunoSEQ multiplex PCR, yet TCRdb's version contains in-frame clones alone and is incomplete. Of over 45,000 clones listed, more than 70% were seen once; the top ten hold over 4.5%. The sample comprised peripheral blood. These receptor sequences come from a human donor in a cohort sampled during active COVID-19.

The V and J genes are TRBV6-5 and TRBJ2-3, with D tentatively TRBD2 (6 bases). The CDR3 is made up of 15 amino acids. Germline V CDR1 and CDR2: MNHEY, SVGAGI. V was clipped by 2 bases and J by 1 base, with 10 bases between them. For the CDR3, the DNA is TGTGCCAGCAGTTACGGGAGGCCCGGCACAGATACGCAGTATTTT. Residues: CASSYGRPGTDTQYF.

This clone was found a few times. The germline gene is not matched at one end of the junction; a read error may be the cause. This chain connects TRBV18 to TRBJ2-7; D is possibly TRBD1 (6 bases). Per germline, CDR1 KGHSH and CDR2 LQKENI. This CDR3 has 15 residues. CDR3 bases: TGTGCCAGCTCCCCACCCGCAGGGGTGGCTTCCGAGCAGTACTTC. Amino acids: CASSPPAGVASEQYF.

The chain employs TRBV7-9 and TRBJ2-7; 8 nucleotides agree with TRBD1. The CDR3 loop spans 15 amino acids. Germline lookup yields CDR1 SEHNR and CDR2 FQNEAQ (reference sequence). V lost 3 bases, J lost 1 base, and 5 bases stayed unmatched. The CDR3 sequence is CASSFKGTGSYEQYF. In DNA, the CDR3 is TGTGCCAGCAGCTTTAAAGGGACAGGATCCTACGAGCAGTACTTC. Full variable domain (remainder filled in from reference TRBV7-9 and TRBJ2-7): DTGVSQNPRHKITKRGQNVTFRCDPISEHNRLYWYRQTLGQGPEFLTYFQNEAQLEKSRLLSDRFSAERPKGSFSTLEIQRTEQGDSAMYLCASSFKGTGSYEQYFGPGTRLTVT.

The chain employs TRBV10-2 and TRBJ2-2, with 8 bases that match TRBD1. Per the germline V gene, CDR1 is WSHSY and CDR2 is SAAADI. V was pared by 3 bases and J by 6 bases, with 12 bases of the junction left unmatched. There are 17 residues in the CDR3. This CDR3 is CASSESRPGGAAGELFF. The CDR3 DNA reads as TGCGCCAGCAGTGAAAGTCGGCCAGGGGGCGCGGCCGGGGAGCTGTTTTTT.

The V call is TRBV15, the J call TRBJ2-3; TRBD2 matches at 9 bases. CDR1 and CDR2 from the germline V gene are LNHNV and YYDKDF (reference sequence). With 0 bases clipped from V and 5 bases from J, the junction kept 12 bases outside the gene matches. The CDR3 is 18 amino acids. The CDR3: CATSRDSGGGANVDTQYF. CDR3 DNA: TGTGCCACCAGCAGAGATTCGGGCGGGGGGGCGAATGTAGATACGCAGTATTTT.

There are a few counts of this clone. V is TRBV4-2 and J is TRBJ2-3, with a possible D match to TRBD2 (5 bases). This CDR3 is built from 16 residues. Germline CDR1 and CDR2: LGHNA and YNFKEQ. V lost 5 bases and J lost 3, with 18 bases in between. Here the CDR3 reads CASSVGSGVRTDTQYF. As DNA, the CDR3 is TGTGCCAGCAGCGTAGGGTCCGGGGTACGTACAGATACGCAGTATTTT.

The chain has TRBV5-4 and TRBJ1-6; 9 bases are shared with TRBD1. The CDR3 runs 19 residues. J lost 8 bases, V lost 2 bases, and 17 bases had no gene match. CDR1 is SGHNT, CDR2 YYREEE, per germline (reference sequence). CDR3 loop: CASSLGPGTGSLRDSPLHF. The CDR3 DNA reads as TGTGCCAGCAGCTTAGGGCCCGGGACAGGGAGTCTTCGGGATTCACCCCTCCACTTT. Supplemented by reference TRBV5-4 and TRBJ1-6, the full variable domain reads ETGVTQSPTHLIKTRGQQVTLRCSSQSGHNTVSWYQQALGQGPQFIFQYYREEENGRGNFPPRFSGLQFPNYSSELNVNALELDDSALYLCASSLGPGTGSLRDSPLHFGNGTRLTVT.

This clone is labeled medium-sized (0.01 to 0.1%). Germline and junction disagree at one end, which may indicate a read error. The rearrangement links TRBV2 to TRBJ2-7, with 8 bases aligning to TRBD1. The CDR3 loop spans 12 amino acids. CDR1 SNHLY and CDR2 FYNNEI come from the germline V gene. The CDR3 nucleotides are TGTGCCAGCAGTCGACCAGGACAGGGAGTCCTCTTC. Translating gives CASSRPGQGVLF.

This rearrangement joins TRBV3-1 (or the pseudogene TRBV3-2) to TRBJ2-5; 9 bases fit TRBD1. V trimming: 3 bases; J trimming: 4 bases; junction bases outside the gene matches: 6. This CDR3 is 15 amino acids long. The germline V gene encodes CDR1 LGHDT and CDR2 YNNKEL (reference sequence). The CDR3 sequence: CASSQNGQGRETQYF. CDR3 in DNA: TGTGCCAGCAGCCAGAACGGACAGGGGAGAGAGACCCAGTACTTC.

The CDR3 spells CASSPVLAGTDTQYF. The CDR3 nucleotides read TGTGCCAGCTCACCAGTGTTGGCGGGCACAGATACGCAGTATTTT. The chain is built from TRBV18 and TRBJ2-3; D gene unclear. Trimming took 2 bases from V and 1 from J, leaving 10 bases between them. The germline gives CDR1 KGHSH, CDR2 LQKENI. This CDR3 spans 15 amino acids.

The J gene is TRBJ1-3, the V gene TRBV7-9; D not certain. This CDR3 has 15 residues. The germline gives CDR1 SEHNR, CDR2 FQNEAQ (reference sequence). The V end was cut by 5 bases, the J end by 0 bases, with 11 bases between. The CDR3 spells CASSPPQISGNTIYF. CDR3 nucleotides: TGTGCCAGCAGCCCCCCCCAGATCTCTGGAAACACCATATATTTT.

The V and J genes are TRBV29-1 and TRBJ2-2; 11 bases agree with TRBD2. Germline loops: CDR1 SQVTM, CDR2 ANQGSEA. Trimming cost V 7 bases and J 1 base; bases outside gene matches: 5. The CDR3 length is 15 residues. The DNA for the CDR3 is TGCAGCGCAACTAGCGGGGGAGGGAACACCGGGGAGCTGTTTTTT. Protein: CSATSGGGNTGELFF.

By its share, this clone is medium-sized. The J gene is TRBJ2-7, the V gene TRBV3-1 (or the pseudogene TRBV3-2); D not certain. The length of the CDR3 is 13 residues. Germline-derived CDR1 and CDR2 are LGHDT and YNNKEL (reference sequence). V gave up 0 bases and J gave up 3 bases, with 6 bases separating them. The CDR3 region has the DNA TGTGCCAGCAGCCAAGATAAAAACTACGAGCAGTACTTC. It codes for CASSQDKNYEQYF.

CDR3 nucleotide sequence: TGTGCCAGCAGCCCTGGGGCAGGCCCTAATGAAAAACTGTTTTTT. Protein sequence: CASSPGAGPNEKLFF. The chain uses TRBV7-9 and TRBJ1-4; D may be TRBD1 (5 bases). This CDR3 contains 15 residues. V lost 5 bases to trimming and J lost 3 bases, with 13 bases between them. Germline V gene data show CDR1 as SEHNR and CDR2 as FQNEAQ (reference sequence).

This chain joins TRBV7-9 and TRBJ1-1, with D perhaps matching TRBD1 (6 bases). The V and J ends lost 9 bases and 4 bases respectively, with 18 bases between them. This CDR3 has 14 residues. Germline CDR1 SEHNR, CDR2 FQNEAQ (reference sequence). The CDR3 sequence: CASNWDTSSTEAFF. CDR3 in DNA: TGTGCCAGTAACTGGGACACCTCCAGCACTGAAGCTTTCTTT.

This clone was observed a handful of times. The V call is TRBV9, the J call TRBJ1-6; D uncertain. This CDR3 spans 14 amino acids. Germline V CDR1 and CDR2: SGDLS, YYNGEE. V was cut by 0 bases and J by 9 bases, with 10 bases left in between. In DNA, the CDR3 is TGTGCCAGCAGCGTAGCTCAACCCGGTTCACCCCTCCACTTT. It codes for CASSVAQPGSPLHF.

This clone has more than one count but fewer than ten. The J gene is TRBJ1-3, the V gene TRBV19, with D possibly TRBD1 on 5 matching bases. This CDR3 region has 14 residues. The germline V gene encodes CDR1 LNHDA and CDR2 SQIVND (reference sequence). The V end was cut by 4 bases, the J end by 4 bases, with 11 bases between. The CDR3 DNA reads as TGTGCCAGTAGTACTCAGGGCTCGGGAAACACCATATATTTT. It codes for CASSTQGSGNTIYF.

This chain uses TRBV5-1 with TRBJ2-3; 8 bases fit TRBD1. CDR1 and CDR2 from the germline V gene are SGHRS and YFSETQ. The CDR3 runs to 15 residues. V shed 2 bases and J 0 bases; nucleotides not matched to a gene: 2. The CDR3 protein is CASSLTGGSTDTQYF. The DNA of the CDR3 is TGCGCCAGCAGCTTAACAGGGGGTAGCACAGATACGCAGTATTTT.

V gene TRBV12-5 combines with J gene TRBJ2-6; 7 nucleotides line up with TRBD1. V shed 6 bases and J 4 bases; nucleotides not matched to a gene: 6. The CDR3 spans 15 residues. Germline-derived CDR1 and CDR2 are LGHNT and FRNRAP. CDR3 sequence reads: CASGVTGVGANVLTF. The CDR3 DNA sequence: TGTGCTAGTGGCGTCACAGGGGTCGGGGCCAACGTCCTGACTTTC.

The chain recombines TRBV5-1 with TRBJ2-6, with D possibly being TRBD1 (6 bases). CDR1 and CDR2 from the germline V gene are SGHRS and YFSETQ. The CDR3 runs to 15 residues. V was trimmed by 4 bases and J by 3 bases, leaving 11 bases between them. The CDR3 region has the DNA TGCGCCAGCAGCCCATCAGGGGTTGGGGCCAACGTCCTGACTTTC. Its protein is CASSPSGVGANVLTF.

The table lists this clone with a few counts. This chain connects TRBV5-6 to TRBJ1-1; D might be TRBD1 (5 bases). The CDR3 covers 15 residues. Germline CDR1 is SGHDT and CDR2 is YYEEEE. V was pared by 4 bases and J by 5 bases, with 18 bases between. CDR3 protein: CASSRPITGWTEAFF. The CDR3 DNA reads TGTGCCAGCAGCCGCCCAATTACAGGCTGGACTGAAGCTTTCTTT.

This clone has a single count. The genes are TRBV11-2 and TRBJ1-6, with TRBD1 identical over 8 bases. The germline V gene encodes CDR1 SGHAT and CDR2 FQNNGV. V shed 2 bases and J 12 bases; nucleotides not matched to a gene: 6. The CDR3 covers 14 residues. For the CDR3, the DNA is TGTGCCAGCAGCTTACAGGGGGCGCGTATACCCCTCCACTTT. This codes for CASSLQGARIPLHF.

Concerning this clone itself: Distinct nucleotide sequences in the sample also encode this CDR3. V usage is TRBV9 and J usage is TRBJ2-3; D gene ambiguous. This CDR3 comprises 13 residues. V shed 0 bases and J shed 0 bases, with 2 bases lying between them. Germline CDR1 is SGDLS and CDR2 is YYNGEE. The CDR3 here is CASSVVSTDTQYF. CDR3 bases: TGTGCCAGCAGCGTAGTAAGCACAGATACGCAGTATTTT.

The CDR3 region has the DNA TGTGCCAGCTCACCACAAAGCGGGGGGCTGAACAATGAGCAGTTCTTC. Protein: CASSPQSGGLNNEQFF. This chain links TRBV18 with TRBJ2-1, with 9 bases lining up with TRBD2. The CDR3 is 16 residues long. Germline V gene sequence: CDR1 KGHSH, CDR2 LQKENI. V trimming: 1 base; J trimming: 5 bases; junction bases outside the gene matches: 6.

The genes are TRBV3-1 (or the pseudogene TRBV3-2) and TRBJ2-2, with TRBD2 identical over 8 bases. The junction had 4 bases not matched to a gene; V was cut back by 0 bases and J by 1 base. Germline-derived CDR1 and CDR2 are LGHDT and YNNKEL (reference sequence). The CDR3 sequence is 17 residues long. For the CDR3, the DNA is TGTGCCAGCAGCCAAGATTGGCTAGCGGGGAACACCGGGGAGCTGTTTTTT. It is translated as CASSQDWLAGNTGELFF.

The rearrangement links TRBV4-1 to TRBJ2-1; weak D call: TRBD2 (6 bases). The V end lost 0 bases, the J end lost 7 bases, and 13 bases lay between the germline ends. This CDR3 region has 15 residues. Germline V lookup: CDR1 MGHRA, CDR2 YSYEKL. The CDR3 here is CASSQDRRGRNEQFF. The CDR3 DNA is TGCGCCAGCAGCCAAGATAGGCGAGGGAGGAATGAGCAGTTCTTC.

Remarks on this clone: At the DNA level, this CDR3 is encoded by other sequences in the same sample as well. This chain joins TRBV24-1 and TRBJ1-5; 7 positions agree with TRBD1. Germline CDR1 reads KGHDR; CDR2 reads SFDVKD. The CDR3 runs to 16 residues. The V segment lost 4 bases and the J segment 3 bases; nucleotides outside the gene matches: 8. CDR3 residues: CATSDPGRGNNQPQHF. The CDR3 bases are TGTGCCACCAGTGACCCCGGCAGGGGGAACAATCAGCCCCAGCATTTT.